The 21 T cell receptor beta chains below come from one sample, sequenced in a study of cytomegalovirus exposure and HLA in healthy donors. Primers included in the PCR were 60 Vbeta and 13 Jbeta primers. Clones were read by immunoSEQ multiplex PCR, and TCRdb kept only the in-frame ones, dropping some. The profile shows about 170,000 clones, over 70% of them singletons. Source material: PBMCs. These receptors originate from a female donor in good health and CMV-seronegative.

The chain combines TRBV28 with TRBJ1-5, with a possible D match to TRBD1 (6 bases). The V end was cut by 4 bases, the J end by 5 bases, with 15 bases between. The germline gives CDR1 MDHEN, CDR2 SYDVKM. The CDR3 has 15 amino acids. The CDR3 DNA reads TGTGCCAGCAGTTGGGGGCAGGGGTCTGATCAGCCCCAGCATTTT. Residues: CASSWGQGSDQPQHF.

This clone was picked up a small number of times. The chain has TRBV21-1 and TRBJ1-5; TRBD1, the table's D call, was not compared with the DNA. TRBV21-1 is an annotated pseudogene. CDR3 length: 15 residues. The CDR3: CASSAPDRVNQPQHF. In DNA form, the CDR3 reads TGTGCCAGCAGCGCCCCGGACAGGGTCAATCAGCCCCAGCATTTT.

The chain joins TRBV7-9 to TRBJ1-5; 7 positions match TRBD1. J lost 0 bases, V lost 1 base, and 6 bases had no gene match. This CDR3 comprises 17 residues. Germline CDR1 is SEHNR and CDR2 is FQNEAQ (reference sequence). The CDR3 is CASSLVTGTDSNQPQHF. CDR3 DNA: TGTGCCAGCAGCTTAGTTACCGGGACAGATAGCAATCAGCCCCAGCATTTT. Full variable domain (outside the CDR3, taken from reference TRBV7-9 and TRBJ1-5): DTGVSQNPRHKITKRGQNVTFRCDPISEHNRLYWYRQTLGQGPEFLTYFQNEAQLEKSRLLSDRFSAERPKGSFSTLEIQRTEQGDSAMYLCASSLVTGTDSNQPQHFGDGTRLSIL.

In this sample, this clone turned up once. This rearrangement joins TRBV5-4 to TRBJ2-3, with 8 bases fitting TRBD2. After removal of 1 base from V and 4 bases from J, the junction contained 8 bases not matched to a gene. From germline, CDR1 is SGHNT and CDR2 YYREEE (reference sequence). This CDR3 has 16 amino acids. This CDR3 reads CASSLSNAGGPDTQYF. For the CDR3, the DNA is TGTGCCAGCAGCTTGTCAAACGCGGGGGGCCCAGATACGCAGTATTTT.

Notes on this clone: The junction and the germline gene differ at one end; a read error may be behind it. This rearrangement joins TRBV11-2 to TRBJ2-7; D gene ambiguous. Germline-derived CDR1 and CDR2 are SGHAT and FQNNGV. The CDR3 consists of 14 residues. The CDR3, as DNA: TGTGCCAGCACCTCGGGTGGCTATTCCTCCGAGCAGTACTTC. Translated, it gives CASTSGGYSSEQYF.

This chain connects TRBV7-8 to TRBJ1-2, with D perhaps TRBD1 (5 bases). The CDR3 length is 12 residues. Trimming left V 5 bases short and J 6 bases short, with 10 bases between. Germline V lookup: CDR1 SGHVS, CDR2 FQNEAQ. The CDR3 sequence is CASSLRVDGYTF. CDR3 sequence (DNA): TGTGCCAGCAGCCTCAGGGTAGATGGCTACACCTTC.

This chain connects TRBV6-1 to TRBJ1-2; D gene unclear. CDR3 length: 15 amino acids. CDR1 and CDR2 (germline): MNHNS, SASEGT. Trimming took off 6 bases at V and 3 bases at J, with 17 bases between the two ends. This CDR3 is CASRNTGFPDYGYTF. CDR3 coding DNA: TGTGCCAGCAGGAACACGGGGTTCCCGGACTATGGCTACACCTTC.

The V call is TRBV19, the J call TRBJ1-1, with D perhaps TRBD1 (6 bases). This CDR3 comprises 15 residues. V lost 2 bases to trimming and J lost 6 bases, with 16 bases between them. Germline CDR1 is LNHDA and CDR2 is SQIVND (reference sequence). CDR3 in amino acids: CASSILNRAKAEAFF. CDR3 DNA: TGTGCCAGTAGTATATTAAACAGGGCGAAGGCTGAAGCTTTCTTT.

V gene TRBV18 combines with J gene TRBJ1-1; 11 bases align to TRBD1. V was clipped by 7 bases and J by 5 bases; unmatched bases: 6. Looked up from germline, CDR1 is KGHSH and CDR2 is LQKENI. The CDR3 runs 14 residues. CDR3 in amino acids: CASLTDRGLTEAFF. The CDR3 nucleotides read TGTGCCAGCTTAACGGACAGGGGGCTAACTGAAGCTTTCTTT.

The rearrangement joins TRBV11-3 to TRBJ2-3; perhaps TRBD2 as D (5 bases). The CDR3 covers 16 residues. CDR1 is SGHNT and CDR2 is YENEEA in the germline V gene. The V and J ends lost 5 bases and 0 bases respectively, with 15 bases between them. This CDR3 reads CASSLGRDFSTDTQYF. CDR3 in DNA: TGTGCCAGCAGCCTTGGGAGAGATTTTAGCACAGATACGCAGTATTTT.

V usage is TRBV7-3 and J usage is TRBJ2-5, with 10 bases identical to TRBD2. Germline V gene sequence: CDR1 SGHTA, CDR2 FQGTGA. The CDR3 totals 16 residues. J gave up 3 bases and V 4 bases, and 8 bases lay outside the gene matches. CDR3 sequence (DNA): TGTGCCAGCAGCTCACCCGGACTAGCGGTAGAAGAGACCCAGTACTTC. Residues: CASSSPGLAVEETQYF.

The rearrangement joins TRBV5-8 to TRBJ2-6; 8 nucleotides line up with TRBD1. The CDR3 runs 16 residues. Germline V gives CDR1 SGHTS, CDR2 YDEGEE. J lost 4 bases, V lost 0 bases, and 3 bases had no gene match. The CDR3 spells CASSLARGPGANVLTF. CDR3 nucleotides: TGTGCCAGCAGCTTGGCCAGGGGGCCCGGGGCCAACGTCCTGACTTTC.

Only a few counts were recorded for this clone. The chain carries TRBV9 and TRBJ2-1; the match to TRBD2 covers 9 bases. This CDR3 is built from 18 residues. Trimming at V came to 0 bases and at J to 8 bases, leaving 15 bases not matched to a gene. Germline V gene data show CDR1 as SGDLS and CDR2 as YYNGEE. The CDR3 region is CASSVGMREGLLGDEQFF. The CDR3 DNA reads TGTGCCAGCAGCGTAGGGATGCGGGAGGGCCTACTAGGCGATGAGCAGTTCTTC.

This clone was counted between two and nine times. The CDR3 region is CASSVTGSSYNSPLHF. CDR3 sequence (DNA): TGTGCCAGCAGCGTGACAGGTAGCTCCTATAATTCACCCCTCCACTTT. The gene calls are TRBV5-8 and TRBJ1-6, with TRBD1 as a possible D gene (6 bases). V was clipped by 4 bases and J by 0 bases, with 11 bases between them. The length of the CDR3 is 16 residues. Germline loops: CDR1 SGHTS, CDR2 YDEGEE. Based on the CDR3 plus reference TRBV5-8 and TRBJ1-6, the full variable domain is EAGVTQSPTHLIKTRGQQATLRCSPISGHTSVYWYQQALGLGLQFLLWYDEGEERNRGNFPPRFSGRQFPNYSSELNVNALELEDSALYLCASSVTGSSYNSPLHFGNGTRLTVT.

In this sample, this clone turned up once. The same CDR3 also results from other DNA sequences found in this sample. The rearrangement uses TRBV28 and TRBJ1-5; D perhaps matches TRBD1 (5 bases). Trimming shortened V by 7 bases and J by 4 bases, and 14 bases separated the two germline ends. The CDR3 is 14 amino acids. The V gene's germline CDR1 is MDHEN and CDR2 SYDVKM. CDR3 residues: CASNNRFRNQPQHF. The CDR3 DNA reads TGTGCCAGCAACAACAGGTTTCGGAATCAGCCCCAGCATTTT.

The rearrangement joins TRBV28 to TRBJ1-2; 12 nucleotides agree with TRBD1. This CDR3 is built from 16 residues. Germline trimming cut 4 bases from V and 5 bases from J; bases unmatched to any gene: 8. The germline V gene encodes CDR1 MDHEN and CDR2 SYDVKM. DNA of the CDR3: TGTGCCAGCAGTTCAGCCGGGACAGGGGGCTCTTATGGCTACACCTTC. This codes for CASSSAGTGGSYGYTF.

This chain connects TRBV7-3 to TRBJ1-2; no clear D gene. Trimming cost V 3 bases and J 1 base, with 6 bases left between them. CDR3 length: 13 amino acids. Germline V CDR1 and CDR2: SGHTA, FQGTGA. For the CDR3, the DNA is TGTGCCAGCAGCTTCGGGGATAACTATGGCTACACCTTC. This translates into CASSFGDNYGYTF.

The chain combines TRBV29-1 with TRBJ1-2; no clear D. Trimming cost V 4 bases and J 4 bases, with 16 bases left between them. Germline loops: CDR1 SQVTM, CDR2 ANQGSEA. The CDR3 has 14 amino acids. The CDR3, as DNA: TGCAGCGTTGGGGTCGGGGAAGAGACCTATGGCTACACCTTC. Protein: CSVGVGEETYGYTF. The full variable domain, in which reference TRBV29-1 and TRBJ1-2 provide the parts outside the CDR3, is SAVISQKPSRDICQRGTSLTIQCQVDSQVTMMFWYRQQPGQSLTLIATANQGSEATYESGFVIDKFPISRPNLTFSTLTVSNMSPEDSSIYLCSVGVGEETYGYTFGSGTRLTVV.

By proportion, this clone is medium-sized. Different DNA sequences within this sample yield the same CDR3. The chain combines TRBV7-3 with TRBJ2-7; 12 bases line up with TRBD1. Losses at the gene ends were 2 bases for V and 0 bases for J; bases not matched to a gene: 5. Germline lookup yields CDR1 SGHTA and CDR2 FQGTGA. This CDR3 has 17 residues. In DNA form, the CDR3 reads TGTGCCAGCAGCTTAGGGACAGGGGGCTTCAGCTCCTACGAGCAGTACTTC. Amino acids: CASSLGTGGFSSYEQYF.

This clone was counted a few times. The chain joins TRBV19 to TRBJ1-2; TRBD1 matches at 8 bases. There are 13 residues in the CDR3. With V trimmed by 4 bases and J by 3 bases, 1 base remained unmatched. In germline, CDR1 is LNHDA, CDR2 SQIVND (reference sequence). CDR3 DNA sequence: TGTGCCAGTAGTACGACAGGGGACTATGGCTACACCTTC. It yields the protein CASSTTGDYGYTF.

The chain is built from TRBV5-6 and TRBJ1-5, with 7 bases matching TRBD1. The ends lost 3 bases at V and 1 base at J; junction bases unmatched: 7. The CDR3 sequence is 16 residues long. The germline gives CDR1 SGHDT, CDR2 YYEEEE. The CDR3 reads CASSSLQGPSNQPQHF. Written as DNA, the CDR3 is TGTGCCAGCAGCTCGTTACAGGGGCCCAGCAATCAGCCCCAGCATTTT.